The T cell receptor (beta chain) under discussion was sequenced for a study of neurological immune-mediated disorders. Study findings and constraints: In multiple sclerosis patients, the repertoire cluster was unrelated to clinical or MRI findings.

This clonotype was recorded at least ten times. Its target is unknown. V shed 2 bases and J shed 5 bases, with 14 bases lying between them. Germline V lookup: CDR1 MNHEY, CDR2 SMNVEV (reference sequence). The CDR3 consists of 15 residues. The unsorted libraries were produced from 2 million PBMCs held at -80 C. From 15-18 subjects, each sequencing run yielded over 170 million TCR-beta sequences. A single record per CDR3 protein comes from TCRdb applying MiXCR to the 5' RACE reads. This table holds about 62,000 distinct CDR3 sequences, 3.5% to 4.5% found once. The TCR originated in a woman aged 45-59 years with multiple sclerosis. The specimen sequenced was PBMCs. The chain combines TRBV27 with TRBJ2-3, with a possible D match to TRBD2 (6 bases). The CDR3 spells CASSLRGPAGDTQYF. The CDR3 nucleotides are TGTGCCAGCAGTTTAAGAGGACCAGCGGGAGATACGCAGTATTTT.